This T cell receptor beta chain was profiled in a study of blood T cell dynamics during melanoma immunotherapy. The overall study: Metastatic melanoma patients received first-line pembrolizumab or nivolumab plus ipilimumab.

Each bulk PBMC sample had roughly 400 ng DNA loaded. Profiled with immunoSEQ multiplex PCR; TCRdb holds only in-frame clones, not every one. The table lists fewer than 30,000 clones, 80% to 85% of them singletons. The sample holds one count of this clone. The antigen is undetermined. As to time point: week 3, after first cycle of checkpoint inhibitor. Study findings and constraints: PBMC repertoires of eventual disease-control patients split at W3 into clonality or diversity gains.

This CDR3 contains 16 residues. With V trimmed by 0 bases and J by 1 base, 2 bases remained unmatched. Germline V lookup: CDR1 SGHNT, CDR2 YYREEE (reference sequence). The sequenced sample was blood, obtained from a patient treated with checkpoint blockade. The chain uses TRBV5-4 and TRBJ2-1; 9 bases map to TRBD1. This sequence was found in a human donor with melanoma. The CDR3 region has the DNA TGTGCCAGCAGCTTGGGGGGGACAGGGTCCTACAATGAGCAGTTCTTC. Residues: CASSLGGTGSYNEQFF.